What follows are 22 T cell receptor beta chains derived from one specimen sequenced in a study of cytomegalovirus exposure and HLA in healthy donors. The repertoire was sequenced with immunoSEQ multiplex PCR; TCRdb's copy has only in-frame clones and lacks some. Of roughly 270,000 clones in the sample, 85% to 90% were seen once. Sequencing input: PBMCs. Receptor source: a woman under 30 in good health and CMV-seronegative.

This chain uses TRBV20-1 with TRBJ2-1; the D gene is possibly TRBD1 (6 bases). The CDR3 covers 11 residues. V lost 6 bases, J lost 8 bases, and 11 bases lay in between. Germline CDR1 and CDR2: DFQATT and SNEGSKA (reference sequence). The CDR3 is CSAWGLDEQFF. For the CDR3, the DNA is TGCAGTGCCTGGGGGCTCGATGAGCAGTTCTTC.

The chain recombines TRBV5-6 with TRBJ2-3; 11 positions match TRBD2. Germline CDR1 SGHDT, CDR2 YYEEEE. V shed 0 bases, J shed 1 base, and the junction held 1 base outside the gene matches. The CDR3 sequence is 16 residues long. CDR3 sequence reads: CASSLELAGGTDTQYF. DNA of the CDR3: TGTGCCAGCAGCTTGGAACTAGCGGGGGGCACAGATACGCAGTATTTT.

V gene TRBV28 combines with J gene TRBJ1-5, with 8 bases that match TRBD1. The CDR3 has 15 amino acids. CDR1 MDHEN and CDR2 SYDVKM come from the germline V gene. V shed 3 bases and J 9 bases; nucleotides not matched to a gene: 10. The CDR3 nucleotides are TGTGCCAGCAGTTTCAGGGGGCTAGGTAATATGCCCCAGCATTTT. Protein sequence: CASSFRGLGNMPQHF.

The CDR3 region has the DNA TGTGCCAGCAGCTTGGTAGCGGGAACCGGGGAGCTGTTTTTT. Amino acid sequence: CASSLVAGTGELFF. The chain carries TRBV5-5 and TRBJ2-2; 8 bases agree with TRBD2. The CDR3 is 14 residues long. The V segment lost 0 bases and the J segment 5 bases; nucleotides outside the gene matches: 0. Germline values: CDR1 SGHKS, CDR2 YYEKEE (reference sequence).

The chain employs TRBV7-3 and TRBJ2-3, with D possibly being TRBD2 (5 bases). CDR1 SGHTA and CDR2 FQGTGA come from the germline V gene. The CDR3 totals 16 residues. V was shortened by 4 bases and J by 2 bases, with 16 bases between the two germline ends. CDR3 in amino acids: CASSSKPDSNTDTQYF. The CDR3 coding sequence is TGTGCCAGCAGCTCTAAACCGGACTCCAACACAGATACGCAGTATTTT. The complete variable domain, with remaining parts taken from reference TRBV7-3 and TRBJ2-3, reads GAGVSQTPSNKVTEKGKYVELRCDPISGHTALYWYRQSLGQGPEFLIYFQGTGAADDSGLPNDRFFAVRPEGSVSTLKIQRTERGDSAVYLCASSSKPDSNTDTQYFGPGTRLTVL.

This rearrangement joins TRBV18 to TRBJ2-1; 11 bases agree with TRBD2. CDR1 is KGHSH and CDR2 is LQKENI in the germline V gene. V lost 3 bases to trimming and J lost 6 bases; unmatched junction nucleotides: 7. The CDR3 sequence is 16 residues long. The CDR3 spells CASSPLAGGESNEQFF. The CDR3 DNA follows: TGTGCCAGCTCACCTTTAGCGGGGGGGGAATCCAATGAGCAGTTCTTC.

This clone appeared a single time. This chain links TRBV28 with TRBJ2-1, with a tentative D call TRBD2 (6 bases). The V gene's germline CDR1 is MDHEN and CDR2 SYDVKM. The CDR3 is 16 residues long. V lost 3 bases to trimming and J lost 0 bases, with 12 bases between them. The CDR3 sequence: CASSFPLADSYNEQFF. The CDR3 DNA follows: TGTGCCAGCAGTTTTCCACTAGCCGACTCCTACAATGAGCAGTTCTTC. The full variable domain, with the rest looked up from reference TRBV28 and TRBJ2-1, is DVKVTQSSRYLVKRTGEKVFLECVQDMDHENMFWYRQDPGLGLRLIYFSYDVKMKEKGDIPEGYSVSREKKERFSLILESASTNQTSMYLCASSFPLADSYNEQFFGPGTRLTVL.

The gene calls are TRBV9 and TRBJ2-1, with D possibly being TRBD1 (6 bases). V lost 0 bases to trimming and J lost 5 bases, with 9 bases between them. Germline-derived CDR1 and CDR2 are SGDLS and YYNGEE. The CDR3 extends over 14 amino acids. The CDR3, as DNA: TGTGCCAGCAGCGTAGCTCAGGGGAACAATGAGCAGTTCTTC. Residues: CASSVAQGNNEQFF.

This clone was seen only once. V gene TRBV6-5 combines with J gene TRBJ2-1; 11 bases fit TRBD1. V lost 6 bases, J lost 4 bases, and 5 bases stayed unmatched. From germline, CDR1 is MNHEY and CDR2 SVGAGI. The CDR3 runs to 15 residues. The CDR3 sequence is CASSGGQGAYNEQFF. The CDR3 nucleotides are TGTGCCAGCAGCGGTGGACAGGGGGCTTACAATGAGCAGTTCTTC.

The CDR3: CSVAGLQAKSEQFF. The DNA of the CDR3 is TGCAGCGTCGCGGGACTCCAGGCCAAATCTGAGCAGTTCTTC. The chain links TRBV29-1 to TRBJ2-1; D possibly corresponds to TRBD2 (6 bases). The length of the CDR3 is 14 residues. Germline assignment: CDR1 SQVTM and CDR2 ANQGSEA. V lost 6 bases and J 9 bases, leaving 21 bases between the germline ends.

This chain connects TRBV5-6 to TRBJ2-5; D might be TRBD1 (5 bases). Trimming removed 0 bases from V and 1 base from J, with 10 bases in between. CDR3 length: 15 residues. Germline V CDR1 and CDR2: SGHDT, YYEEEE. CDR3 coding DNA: TGTGCCAGCAGCTTGGTTTGGGGCTCCCAAGAGACCCAGTACTTC. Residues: CASSLVWGSQETQYF. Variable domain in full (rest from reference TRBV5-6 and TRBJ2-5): DAGVTQSPTHLIKTRGQQVTLRCSPKSGHDTVSWYQQALGQGPQFIFQYYEEEERQRGNFPDRFSGHQFPNYSSELNVNALLLGDSALYLCASSLVWGSQETQYFGPGTRLLVL.

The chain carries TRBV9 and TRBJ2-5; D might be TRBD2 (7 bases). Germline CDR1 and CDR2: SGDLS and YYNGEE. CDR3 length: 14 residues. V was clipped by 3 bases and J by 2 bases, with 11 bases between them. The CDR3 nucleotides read TGTGCCAGCAGCGGGGGGGGACAACAAGAGACCCAGTACTTC. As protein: CASSGGGQQETQYF.

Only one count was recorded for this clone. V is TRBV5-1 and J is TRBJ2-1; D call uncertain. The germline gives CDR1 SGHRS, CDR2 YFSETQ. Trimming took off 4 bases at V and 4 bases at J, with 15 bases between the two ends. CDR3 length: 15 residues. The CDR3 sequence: CASSRDSADYNEQFF. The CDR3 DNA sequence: TGCGCCAGCAGCAGAGACTCGGCGGATTACAATGAGCAGTTCTTC.

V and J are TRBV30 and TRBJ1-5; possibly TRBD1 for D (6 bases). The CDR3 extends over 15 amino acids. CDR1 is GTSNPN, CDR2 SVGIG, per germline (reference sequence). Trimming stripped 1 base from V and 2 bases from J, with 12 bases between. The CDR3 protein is CAWSGHNRGNQPQHF. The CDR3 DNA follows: TGTGCCTGGAGTGGGCACAACAGGGGCAATCAGCCCCAGCATTTT.

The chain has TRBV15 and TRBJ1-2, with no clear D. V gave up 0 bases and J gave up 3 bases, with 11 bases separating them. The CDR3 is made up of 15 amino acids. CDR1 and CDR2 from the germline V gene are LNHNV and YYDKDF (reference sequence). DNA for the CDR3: TGTGCCACCAGCAGAGATGTAAGCACAGACTATGGCTACACCTTC. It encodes CATSRDVSTDYGYTF. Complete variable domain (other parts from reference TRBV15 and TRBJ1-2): DAMVIQNPRYQVTQFGKPVTLSCSQTLNHNVMYWYQQKSSQAPKLLFHYYDKDFNNEADTPDNFQSRRPNTSFCFLDIRSPGLGDTAMYLCATSRDVSTDYGYTFGSGTRLTVV.

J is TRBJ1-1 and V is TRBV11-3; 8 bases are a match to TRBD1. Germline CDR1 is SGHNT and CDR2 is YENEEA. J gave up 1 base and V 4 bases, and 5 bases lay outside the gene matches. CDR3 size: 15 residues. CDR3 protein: CASSSSTGGNTEAFF. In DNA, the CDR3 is TGTGCCAGCAGCTCCTCTACAGGGGGGAACACTGAAGCTTTCTTT.

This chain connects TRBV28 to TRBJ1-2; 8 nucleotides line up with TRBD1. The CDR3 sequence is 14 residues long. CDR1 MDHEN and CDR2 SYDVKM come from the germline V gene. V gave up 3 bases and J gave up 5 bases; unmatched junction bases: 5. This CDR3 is CASSLDRERYGYTF. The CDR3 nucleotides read TGTGCCAGCAGTTTGGACAGGGAGAGGTATGGCTACACCTTC.

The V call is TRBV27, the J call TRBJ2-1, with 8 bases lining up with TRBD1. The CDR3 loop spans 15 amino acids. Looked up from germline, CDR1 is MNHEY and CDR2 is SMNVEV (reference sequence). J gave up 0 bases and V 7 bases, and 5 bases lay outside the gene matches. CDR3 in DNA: TGTGCCAGCAATCTACAGGGGGGCTCCTACAATGAGCAGTTCTTC. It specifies CASNLQGGSYNEQFF.

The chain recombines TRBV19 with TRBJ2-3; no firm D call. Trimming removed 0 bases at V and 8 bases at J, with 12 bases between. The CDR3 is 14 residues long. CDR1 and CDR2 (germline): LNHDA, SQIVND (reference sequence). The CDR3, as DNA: TGTGCCAGTAGTATAGATCGAAATCTCGGTACGCAGTATTTT. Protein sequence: CASSIDRNLGTQYF.

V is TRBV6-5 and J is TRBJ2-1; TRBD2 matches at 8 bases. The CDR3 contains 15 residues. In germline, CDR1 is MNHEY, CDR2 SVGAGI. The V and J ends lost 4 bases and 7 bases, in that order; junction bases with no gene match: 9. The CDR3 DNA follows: TGTGCCAGCAGTTTAGGTAGCGGGGCGATTAATGAGCAGTTCTTC. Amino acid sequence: CASSLGSGAINEQFF.

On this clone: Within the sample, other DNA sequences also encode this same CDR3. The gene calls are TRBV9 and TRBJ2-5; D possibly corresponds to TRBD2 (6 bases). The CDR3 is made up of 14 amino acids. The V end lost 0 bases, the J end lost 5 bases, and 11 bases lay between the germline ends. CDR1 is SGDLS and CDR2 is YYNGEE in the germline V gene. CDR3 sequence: CASSVGGGTETQYF. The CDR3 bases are TGTGCCAGCAGCGTAGGAGGCGGGACTGAGACCCAGTACTTC.

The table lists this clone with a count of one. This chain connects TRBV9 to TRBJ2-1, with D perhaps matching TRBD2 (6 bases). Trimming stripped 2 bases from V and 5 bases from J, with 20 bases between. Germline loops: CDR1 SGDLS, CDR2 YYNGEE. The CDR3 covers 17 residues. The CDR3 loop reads CASSVGPSGGRDNEQFF. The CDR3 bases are TGTGCCAGCAGCGTGGGGCCAAGCGGAGGGCGGGACAATGAGCAGTTCTTC.